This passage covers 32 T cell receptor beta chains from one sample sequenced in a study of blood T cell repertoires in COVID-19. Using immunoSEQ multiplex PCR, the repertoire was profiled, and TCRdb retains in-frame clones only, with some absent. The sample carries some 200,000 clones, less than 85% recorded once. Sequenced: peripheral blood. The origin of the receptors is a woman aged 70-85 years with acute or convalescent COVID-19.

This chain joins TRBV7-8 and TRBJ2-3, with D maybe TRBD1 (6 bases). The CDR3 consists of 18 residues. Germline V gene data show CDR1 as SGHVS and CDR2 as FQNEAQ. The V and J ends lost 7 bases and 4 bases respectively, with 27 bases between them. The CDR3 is CASTPRSMGYTGSDTQYF. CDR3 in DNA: TGTGCCAGCACCCCCCGTTCGATGGGCTACACAGGGTCAGATACGCAGTATTTT.

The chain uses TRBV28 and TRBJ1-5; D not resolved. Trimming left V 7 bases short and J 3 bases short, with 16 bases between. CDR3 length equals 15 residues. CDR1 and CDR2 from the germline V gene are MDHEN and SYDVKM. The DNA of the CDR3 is TGTGCCAGCACCGATGCAGGTGGCTTCAATCAGCCCCAGCATTTT. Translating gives CASTDAGGFNQPQHF.

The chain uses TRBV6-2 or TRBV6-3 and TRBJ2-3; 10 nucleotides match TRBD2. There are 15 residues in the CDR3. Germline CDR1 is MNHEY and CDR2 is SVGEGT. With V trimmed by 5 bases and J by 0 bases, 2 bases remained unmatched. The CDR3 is CASSAAGGSTDTQYF. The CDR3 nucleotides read TGTGCCAGCAGTGCAGCGGGGGGGAGCACAGATACGCAGTATTTT.

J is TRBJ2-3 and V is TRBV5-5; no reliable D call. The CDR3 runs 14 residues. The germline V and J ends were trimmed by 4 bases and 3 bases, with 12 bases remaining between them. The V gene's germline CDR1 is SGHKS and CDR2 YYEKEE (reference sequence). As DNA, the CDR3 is TGTGCCAGCAGCCGAGACTCCTCTACAGATACGCAGTATTTT. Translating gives CASSRDSSTDTQYF. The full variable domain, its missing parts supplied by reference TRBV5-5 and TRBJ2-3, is DAGVTQSPTHLIKTRGQQVTLRCSPISGHKSVSWYQQVLGQGPQFIFQYYEKEERGRGNFPDRFSARQFPNYSSELNVNALLLGDSALYLCASSRDSSTDTQYFGPGTRLTVL.

The CDR3 coding sequence is TGCGCCAGCAGTGAGACGGGGGACCAAGAGACCCAGTACTTC. Amino acids: CASSETGDQETQYF. This chain uses TRBV10-1 with TRBJ2-5; D might be TRBD2 (6 bases). Germline lookup yields CDR1 WNHNN and CDR2 SYGVQD (reference sequence). V was pared by 2 bases and J by 0 bases, with 7 bases between. The CDR3 sequence is 14 residues long.

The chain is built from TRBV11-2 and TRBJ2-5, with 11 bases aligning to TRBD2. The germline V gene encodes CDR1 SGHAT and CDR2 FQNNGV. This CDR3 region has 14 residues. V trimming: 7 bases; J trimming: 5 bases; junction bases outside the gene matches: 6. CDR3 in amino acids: CASKDRLAGETQYF. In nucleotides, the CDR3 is TGTGCCAGCAAGGATCGACTAGCGGGGGAGACCCAGTACTTC.

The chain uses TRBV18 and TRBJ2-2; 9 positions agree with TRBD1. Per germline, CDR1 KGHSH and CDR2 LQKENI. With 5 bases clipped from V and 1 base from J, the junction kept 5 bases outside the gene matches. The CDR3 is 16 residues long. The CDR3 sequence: CASSSDRGRNTGELFF. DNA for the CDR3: TGTGCCAGCTCATCGGACAGGGGACGGAACACCGGGGAGCTGTTTTTT.

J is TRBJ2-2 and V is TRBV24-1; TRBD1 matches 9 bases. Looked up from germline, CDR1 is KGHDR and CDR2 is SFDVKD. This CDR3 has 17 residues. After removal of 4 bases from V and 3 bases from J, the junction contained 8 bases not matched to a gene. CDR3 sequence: CATSETPGQGDTGELFF. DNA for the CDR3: TGTGCCACCAGTGAGACTCCGGGACAGGGAGACACCGGGGAGCTGTTTTTT.

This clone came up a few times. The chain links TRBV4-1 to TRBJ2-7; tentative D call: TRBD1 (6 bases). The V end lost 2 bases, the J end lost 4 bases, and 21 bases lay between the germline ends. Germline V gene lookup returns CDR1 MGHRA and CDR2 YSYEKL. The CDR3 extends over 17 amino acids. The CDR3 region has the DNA TGCGCCAGCAGCCAATTCGGGACACCCCATCGACCATACGAGCAGTACTTC. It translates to CASSQFGTPHRPYEQYF.

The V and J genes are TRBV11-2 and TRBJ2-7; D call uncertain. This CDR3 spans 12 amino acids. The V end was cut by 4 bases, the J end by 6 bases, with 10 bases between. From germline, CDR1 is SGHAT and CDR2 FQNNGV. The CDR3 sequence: CASSSNSVEQYF. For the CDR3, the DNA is TGTGCCAGCAGCTCGAATTCGGTCGAGCAGTACTTC.

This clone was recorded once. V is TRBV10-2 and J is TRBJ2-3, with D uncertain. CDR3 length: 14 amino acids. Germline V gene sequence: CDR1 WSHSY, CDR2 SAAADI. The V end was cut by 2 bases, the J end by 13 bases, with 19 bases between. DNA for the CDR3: TGCGCCAGCAGTGAGAGCGCTCCGGATGCGTGGGAGTATTTT. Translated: CASSESAPDAWEYF.

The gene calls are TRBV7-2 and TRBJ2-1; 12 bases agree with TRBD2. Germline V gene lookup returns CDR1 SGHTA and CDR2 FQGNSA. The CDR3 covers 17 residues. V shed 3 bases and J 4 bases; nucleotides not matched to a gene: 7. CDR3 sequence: CASSFSYLAGGYNEQFF. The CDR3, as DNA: TGTGCCAGCAGCTTTTCCTACCTAGCGGGGGGGTACAATGAGCAGTTCTTC.

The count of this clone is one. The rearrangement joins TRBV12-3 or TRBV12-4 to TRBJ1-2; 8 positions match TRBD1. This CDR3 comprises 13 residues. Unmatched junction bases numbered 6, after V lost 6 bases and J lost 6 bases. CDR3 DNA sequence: TGTGCCAGCAGGCGACAGGGGTCGGATGGCTACACCTTC. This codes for CASRRQGSDGYTF.

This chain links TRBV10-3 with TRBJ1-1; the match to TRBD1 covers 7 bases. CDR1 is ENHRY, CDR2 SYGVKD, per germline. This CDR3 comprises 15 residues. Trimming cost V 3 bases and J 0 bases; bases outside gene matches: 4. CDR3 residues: CAISDRTGVNTEAFF. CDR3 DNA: TGTGCCATCAGTGACAGGACAGGAGTGAACACTGAAGCTTTCTTT.

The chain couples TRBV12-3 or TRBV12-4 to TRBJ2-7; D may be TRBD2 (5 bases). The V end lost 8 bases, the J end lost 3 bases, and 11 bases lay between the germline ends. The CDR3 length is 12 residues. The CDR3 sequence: CASRDSVYEQYF. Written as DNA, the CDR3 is TGTGCCAGCCGTGATAGCGTCTACGAGCAGTACTTC.

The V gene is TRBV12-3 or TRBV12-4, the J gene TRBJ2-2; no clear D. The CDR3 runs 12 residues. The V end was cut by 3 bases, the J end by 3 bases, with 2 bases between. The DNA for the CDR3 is TGTGCCAGCAGTTTCGACACCGGGGAGCTGTTTTTT. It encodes CASSFDTGELFF.

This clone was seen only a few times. The CDR3 DNA is TGTGCCAGTCTAGCGGGGGGTCCACCCTACAATGAGCAGTTCTTC. Protein product: CASLAGGPPYNEQFF. J is TRBJ2-1 and V is TRBV19; 11 nucleotides line up with TRBD2. CDR1 LNHDA and CDR2 SQIVND come from the germline V gene (reference sequence). The CDR3 loop spans 15 amino acids. V trimming: 8 bases; J trimming: 2 bases; junction bases outside the gene matches: 5.

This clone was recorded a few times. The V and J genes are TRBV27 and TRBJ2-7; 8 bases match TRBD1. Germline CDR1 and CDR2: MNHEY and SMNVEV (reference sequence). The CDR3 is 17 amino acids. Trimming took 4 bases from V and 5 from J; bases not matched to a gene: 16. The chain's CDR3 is CASSSPARGRIRDEQYF. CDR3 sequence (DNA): TGTGCCAGCAGTTCCCCCGCCAGGGGGCGCATCCGGGACGAGCAGTACTTC.

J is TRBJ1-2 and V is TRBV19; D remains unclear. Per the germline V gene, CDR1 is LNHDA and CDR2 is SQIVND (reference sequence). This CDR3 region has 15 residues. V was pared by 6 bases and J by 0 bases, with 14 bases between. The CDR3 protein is CASRDTAGSNYGYTF. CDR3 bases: TGTGCCAGTAGAGACACCGCGGGGTCTAACTATGGCTACACCTTC.

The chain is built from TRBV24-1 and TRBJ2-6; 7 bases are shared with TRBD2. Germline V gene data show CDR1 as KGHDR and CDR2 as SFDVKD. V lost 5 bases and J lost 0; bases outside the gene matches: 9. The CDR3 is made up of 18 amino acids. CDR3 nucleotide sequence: TGTGCCACCAGTGGAACGGGACGGGGGGACTCTGGGGCCAACGTCCTGACTTTC. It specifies CATSGTGRGDSGANVLTF.

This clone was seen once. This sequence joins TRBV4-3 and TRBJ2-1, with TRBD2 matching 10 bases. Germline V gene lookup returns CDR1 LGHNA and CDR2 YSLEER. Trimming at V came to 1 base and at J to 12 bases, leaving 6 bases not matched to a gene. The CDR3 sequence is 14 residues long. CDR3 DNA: TGCGCCAGCAGCCAAGGCCTAGCGGGGGTTCGGCAGTTCTTC. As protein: CASSQGLAGVRQFF.

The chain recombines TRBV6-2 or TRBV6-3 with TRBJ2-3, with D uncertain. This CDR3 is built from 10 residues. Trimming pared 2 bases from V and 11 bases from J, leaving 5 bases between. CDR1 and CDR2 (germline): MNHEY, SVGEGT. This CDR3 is CASSYERQYF. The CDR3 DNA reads TGTGCCAGCAGTTACGAGAGGCAGTATTTT.

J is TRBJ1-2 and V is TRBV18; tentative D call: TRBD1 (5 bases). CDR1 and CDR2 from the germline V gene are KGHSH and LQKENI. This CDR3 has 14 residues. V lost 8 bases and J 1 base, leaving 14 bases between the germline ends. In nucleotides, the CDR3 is TGTGCCAGCGGCCAAGGGGTCAGTAACTATGGCTACACCTTC. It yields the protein CASGQGVSNYGYTF.

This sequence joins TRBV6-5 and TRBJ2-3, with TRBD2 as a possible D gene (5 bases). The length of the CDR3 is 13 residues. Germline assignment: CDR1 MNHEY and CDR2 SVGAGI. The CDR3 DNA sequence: TGTGCAAGCGGACTCAGCCACACAGATACGCAGTATTTT. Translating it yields CASGLSHTDTQYF.

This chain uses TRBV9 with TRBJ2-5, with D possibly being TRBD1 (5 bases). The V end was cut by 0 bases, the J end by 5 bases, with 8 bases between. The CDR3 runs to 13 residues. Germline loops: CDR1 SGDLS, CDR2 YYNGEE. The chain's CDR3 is CASSVGRVETQYF. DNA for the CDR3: TGTGCCAGCAGCGTAGGCAGGGTGGAGACCCAGTACTTC.

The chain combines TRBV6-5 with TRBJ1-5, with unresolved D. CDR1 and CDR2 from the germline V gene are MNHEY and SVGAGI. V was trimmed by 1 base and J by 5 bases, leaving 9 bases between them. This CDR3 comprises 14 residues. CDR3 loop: CASSYYGGYQPQHF. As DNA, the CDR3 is TGTGCCAGCAGTTACTATGGCGGTTATCAGCCCCAGCATTTT.

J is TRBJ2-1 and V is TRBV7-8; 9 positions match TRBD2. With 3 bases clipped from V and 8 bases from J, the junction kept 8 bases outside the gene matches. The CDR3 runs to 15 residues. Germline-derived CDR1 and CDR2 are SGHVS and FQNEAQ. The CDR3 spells CASSLGGGAVDEQFF. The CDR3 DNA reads TGTGCCAGCAGCTTGGGCGGGGGGGCCGTCGATGAGCAGTTCTTC.

CDR3 region: CASSEIQGGHEYF. CDR3 nucleotides: TGTGCCAGCAGTGAAATCCAGGGTGGTCATGAGTATTTT. The V call is TRBV6-1, the J call TRBJ2-3; D might be TRBD1 (5 bases). The CDR3 has 13 amino acids. CDR1 and CDR2 (germline): MNHNS, SASEGT. Trimming took 2 bases from V and 13 from J, leaving 16 bases between them.

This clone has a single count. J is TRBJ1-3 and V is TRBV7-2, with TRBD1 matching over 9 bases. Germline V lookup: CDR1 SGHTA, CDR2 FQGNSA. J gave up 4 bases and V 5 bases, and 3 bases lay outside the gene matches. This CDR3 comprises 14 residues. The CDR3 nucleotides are TGTGCCAGCAGCGGGACAGGGCAAGGAAACACCATATATTTT. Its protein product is CASSGTGQGNTIYF.

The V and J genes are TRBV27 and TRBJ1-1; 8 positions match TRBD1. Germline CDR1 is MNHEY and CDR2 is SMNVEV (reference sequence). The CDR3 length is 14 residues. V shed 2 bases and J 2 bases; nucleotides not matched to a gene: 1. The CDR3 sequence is CASSLQGANTEAFF. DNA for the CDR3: TGTGCCAGCAGTTTACAGGGGGCAAACACTGAAGCTTTCTTT.

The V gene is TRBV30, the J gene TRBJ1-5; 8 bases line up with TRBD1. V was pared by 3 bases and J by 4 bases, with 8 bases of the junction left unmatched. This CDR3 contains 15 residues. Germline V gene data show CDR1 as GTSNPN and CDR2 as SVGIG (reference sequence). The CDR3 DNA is TGTGCCTGGAGGGGGGGGACAGGTGCTAATCAGCCCCAGCATTTT. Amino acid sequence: CAWRGGTGANQPQHF.

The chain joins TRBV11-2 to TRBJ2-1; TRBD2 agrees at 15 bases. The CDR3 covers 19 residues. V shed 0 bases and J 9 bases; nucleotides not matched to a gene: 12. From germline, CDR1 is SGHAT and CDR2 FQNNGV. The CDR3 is CASSLDGTSGGLNSAEQFF. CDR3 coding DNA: TGTGCCAGCAGCTTAGATGGGACTAGCGGGGGGTTAAACTCGGCTGAGCAGTTCTTC.